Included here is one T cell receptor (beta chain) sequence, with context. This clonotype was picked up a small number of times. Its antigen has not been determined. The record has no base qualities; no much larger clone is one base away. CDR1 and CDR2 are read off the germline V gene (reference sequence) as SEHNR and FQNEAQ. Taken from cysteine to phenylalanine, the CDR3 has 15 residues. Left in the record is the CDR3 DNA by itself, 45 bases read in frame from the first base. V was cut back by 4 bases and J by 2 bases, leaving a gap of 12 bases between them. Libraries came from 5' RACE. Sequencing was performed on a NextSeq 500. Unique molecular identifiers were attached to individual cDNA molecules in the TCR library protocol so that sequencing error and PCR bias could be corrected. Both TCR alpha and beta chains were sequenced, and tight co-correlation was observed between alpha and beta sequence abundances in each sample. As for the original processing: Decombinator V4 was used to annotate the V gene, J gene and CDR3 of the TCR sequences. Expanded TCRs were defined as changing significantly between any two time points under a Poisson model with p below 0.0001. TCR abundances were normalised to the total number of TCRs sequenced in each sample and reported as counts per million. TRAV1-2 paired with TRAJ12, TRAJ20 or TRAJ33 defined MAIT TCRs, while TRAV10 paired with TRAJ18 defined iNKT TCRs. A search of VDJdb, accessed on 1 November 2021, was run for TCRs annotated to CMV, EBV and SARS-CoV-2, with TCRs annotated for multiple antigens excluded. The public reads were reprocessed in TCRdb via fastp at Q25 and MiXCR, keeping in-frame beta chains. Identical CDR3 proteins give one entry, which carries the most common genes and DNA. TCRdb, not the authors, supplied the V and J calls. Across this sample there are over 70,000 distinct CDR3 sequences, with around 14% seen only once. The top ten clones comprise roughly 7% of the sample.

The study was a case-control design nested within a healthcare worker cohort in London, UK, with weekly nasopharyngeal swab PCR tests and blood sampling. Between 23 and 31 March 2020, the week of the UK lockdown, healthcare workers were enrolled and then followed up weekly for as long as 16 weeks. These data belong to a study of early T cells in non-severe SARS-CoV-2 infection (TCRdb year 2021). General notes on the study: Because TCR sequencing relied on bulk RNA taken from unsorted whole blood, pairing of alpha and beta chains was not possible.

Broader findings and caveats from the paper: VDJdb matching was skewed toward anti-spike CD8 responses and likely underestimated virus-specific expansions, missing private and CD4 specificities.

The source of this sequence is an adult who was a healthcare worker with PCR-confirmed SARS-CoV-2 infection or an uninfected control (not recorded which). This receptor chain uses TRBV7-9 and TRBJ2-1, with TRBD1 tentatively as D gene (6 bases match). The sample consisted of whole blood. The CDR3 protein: CASSSQGKPYNEQFF. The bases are TGTGCCAGCAGCTCCCAGGGGAAGCCCTACAATGAGCAGTTCTTC.